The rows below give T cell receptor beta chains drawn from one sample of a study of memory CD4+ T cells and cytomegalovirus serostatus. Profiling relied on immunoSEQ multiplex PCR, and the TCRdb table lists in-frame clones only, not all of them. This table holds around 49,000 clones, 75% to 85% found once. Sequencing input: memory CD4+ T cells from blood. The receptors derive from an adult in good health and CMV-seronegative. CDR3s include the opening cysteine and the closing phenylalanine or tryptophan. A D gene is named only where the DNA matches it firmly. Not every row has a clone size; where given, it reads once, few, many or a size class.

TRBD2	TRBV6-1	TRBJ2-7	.	CASSVSGILGYEQYF	TGTGCCAGCAGCGTTAGCGGGATTCTCGGGTACGAGCAGTACTTC
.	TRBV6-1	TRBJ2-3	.	CASSEFDSSWSADTQYF	TGTGCCAGCAGTGAATTCGACAGTTCGTGGAGCGCAGATACGCAGTATTTT
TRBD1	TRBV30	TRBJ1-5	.	CAWSVKGAFGQPQHF	TGTGCCTGGAGTGTCAAGGGGGCGTTCGGTCAGCCCCAGCATTTT
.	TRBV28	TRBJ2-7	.	CASSLWGGRDYEQYF	TGTGCCAGCAGTTTATGGGGTGGTCGGGATTACGAGCAGTACTTC
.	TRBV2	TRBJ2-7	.	CASTAGPPYEQYF	TGTGCCAGCACGGCAGGGCCTCCCTACGAGCAGTACTTC
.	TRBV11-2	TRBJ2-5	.	CASSSEPGETQYF	TGTGCCAGCAGCTCAGAGCCGGGAGAGACCCAGTACTTC
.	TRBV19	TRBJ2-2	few	CASSRGRSYTGELFF	TGTGCCAGTAGTCGGGGCAGGAGCTACACCGGGGAGCTGTTTTTT
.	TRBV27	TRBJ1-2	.	CASSREGFGYGYTF	TGTGCCAGCAGTAGGGAGGGTTTTGGCTATGGCTACACCTTC
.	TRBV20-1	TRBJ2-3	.	CSAEADTQYF	TGCAGTGCTGAGGCAGATACGCAGTATTTT
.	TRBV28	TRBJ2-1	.	CASSPSRANEQFF	TGTGCCAGCAGCCCATCCCGGGCGAATGAGCAGTTCTTC
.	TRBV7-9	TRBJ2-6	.	CASSSSWAGANVLTF	TGTGCCAGCAGCTCTTCCTGGGCCGGGGCCAACGTCCTGACTTTC
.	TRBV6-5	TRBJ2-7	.	CASSYSNRATYEQYF	TGTGCCAGCAGTTACTCGAACAGGGCCACCTACGAGCAGTACTTC
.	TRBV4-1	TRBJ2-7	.	CASSQDPEGGEQYF	TGCGCCAGCAGCCAAGATCCGGAGGGGGGGGAGCAGTACTTC
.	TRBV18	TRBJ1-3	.	CASSPLRQTNSGNTIYF	TGTGCCAGCTCACCACTAAGGCAGACTAACTCTGGAAACACCATATATTTT
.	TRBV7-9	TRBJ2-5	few	CASSRSGGETQYF	TGTGCCAGCAGCAGGTCAGGGGGGGAGACCCAGTACTTC
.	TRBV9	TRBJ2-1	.	CASSITEVGREQFF	TGTGCCAGCAGCATCACAGAGGTTGGACGAGAGCAGTTCTTC
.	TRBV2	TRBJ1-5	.	CAISKDPYQPQHF	TGTGCCATATCAAAGGACCCGTATCAGCCCCAGCATTTT
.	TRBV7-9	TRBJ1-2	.	CASSPREFYGYTF	TGTGCCAGCAGCCCTAGGGAGTTCTATGGCTACACCTTC
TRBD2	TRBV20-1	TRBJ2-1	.	CSVMSGNGQFF	TGCAGTGTGATGAGCGGGAACGGGCAGTTCTTC
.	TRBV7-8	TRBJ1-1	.	CASSLGRAGSIGAEAFF	TGTGCCAGCAGCTTGGGTCGGGCAGGGTCTATAGGGGCTGAAGCTTTCTTT
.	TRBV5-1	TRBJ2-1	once	CASKREITYNEQFF	TGCGCCAGCAAACGGGAGATCACCTACAATGAGCAGTTCTTC
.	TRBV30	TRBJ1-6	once	CAWSVTAGVYNSPLHF	TGTGCCTGGAGTGTAACGGCAGGGGTCTATAATTCACCCCTCCACTTT
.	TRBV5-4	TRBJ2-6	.	CASSLVAFAGANVLTF	TGTGCCAGCAGCTTGGTGGCATTTGCCGGGGCCAACGTCCTGACTTTC
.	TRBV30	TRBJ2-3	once	CAWSSKDTQYF	TGTGCCTGGAGCTCTAAAGATACGCAGTATTTT
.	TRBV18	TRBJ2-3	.	CASSPGLSETTDTQYF	TGTGCCAGCTCACCCGGACTATCCGAAACCACAGATACGCAGTATTTT
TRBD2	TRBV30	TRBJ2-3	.	CAWAGGSREADTQYF	TGTGCCTGGGCGGGCGGGAGTAGGGAAGCAGATACGCAGTATTTT
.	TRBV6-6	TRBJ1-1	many	CATKVGMNTEAFF	TGTGCCACCAAGGTTGGAATGAACACTGAAGCTTTCTTT
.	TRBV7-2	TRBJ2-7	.	CASSFQTGTSYEQYF	TGTGCCAGCAGCTTTCAAACCGGGACCTCCTACGAGCAGTACTTC
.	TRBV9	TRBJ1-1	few	CASSMKGWLDTEAFF	TGTGCCAGCAGCATGAAGGGTTGGCTTGACACTGAAGCTTTCTTT
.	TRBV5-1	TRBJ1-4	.	CASSFGATNEKLFF	TGCGCCAGCAGCTTCGGGGCAACTAATGAAAAACTGTTTTTT
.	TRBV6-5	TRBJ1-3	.	CASSATGTPGNTIYF	TGTGCCAGCAGTGCCACGGGGACACCAGGAAACACCATATATTTT
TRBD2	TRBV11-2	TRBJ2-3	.	CASSLGRVKSPGGADTQYF	TGTGCCAGCAGCTTAGGAAGGGTTAAGTCACCGGGGGGTGCAGATACGCAGTATTTT
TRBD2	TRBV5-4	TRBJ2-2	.	CASSRLAGEVGELFF	TGTGCCAGCAGCCGACTAGCGGGAGAGGTCGGGGAGCTGTTTTTT
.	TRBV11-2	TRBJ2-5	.	CASSLDTYQETQYF	TGTGCCAGCAGCTTAGACACTTACCAAGAGACCCAGTACTTC
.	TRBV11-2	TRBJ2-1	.	CASSLFRSSYNEQFF	TGTGCCAGCAGCTTATTCCGAAGCTCCTACAATGAGCAGTTCTTC
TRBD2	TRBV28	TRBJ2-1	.	CASSLGSGRAYNEQFF	TGTGCCAGCAGTTTGGGTAGCGGGAGGGCCTACAATGAGCAGTTCTTC
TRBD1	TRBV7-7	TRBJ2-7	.	CASSRDRGSEQYF	TGTGCTAGCAGCCGGGACAGGGGAAGCGAGCAGTACTTC
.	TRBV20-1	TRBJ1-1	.	CSASFGREAFF	TGCAGTGCTAGTTTCGGCAGAGAAGCTTTCTTT
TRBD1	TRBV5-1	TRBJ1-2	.	CASSSTGSSYGYTF	TGCGCCAGCAGCTCGACAGGGTCGAGCTATGGCTACACCTTC
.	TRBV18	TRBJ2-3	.	CASSPPSARTDTQYF	TGTGCCAGCTCACCACCGAGCGCTCGCACAGATACGCAGTATTTT